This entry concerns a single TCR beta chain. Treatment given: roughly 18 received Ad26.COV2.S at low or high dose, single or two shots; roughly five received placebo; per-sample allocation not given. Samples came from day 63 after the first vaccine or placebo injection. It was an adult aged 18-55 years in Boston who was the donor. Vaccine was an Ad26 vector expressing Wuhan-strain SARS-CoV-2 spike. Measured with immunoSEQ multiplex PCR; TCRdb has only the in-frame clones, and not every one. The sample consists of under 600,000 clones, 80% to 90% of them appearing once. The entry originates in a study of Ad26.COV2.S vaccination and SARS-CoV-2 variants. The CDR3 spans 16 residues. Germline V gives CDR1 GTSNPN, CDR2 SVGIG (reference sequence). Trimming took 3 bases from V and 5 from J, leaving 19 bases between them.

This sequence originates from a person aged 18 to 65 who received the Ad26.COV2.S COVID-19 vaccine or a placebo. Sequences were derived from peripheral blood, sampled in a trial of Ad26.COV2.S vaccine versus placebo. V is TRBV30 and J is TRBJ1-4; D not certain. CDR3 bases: TGTGCCTGGAGCGATCGCAGACAAGATGAAAATGAAAAACTGTTTTTT. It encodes CAWSDRRQDENEKLFF.